The 6 T cell receptor beta chains below all came from one sample that was sequenced in a study of blood T cell repertoires in COVID-19. The repertoire was sequenced with immunoSEQ multiplex PCR; TCRdb's copy has only in-frame clones and lacks some. The sample consists of approximately 410,000 clones, just over 85% of them appearing once. Sequenced sample: peripheral blood. The receptors stem from a woman aged 30 to 39 with active or convalescent COVID-19.

This chain joins TRBV7-9 and TRBJ2-3; D is perhaps TRBD1 (5 bases). This CDR3 region has 17 residues. Per germline, CDR1 SEHNR and CDR2 FQNEAQ (reference sequence). Trimming shortened V by 1 base and J by 0 bases, and 14 bases separated the two germline ends. Here the CDR3 reads CASSLEHRGTSTDTQYF. The CDR3 nucleotides are TGTGCCAGCAGCTTAGAGCATAGGGGAACTAGCACAGATACGCAGTATTTT.

This chain joins TRBV2 and TRBJ1-5; a possible D gene is TRBD1 (5 bases). CDR3 length: 13 residues. The germline V and J ends were trimmed by 4 bases and 6 bases, with 10 bases remaining between them. CDR1 SNHLY and CDR2 FYNNEI come from the germline V gene. The CDR3: CASSVQGSQPQHF. DNA of the CDR3: TGTGCCAGCAGTGTTCAGGGATCTCAGCCCCAGCATTTT. Using reference TRBV2 and TRBJ1-5 for the parts outside the CDR3, the full variable domain is EPEVTQTPSHQVTQMGQEVILRCVPISNHLYFYWYRQILGQKVEFLVSFYNNEISEKSEIFDDQFSVERPDGSNFTLKIRSTKLEDSAMYFCASSVQGSQPQHFGDGTRLSIL.

This clone was seen more than once but under ten times. The chain joins TRBV6-1 to TRBJ2-5; a possible D gene is TRBD2 (6 bases). The germline V gene has CDR1 MNHNS and CDR2 SASEGT. Trimming shortened V by 1 base and J by 5 bases, and 11 bases separated the two germline ends. The CDR3 is 14 residues long. CDR3 amino acids: CASSEGGGLETQYF. CDR3 nucleotides: TGTGCCAGCAGTGAAGGTGGAGGGCTGGAGACCCAGTACTTC.

V and J are TRBV3-1 (or the pseudogene TRBV3-2) and TRBJ2-6; D not certain. There are 18 residues in the CDR3. The germline V and J ends were trimmed by 4 bases and 0 bases, with 16 bases remaining between them. Germline CDR1 reads LGHDT; CDR2 reads YNNKEL (reference sequence). CDR3 coding DNA: TGTGCCAGCAGCCGGGCCAAAGCTCGCCTCTCTGGGGCCAACGTCCTGACTTTC. This sequence encodes CASSRAKARLSGANVLTF.

The V gene is TRBV4-1, the J gene TRBJ1-5, with a tentative D call TRBD1 (6 bases). This CDR3 region has 16 residues. Trimming pared 1 base from V and 6 bases from J, leaving 16 bases between. Per the germline V gene, CDR1 is MGHRA and CDR2 is YSYEKL. CDR3 sequence (DNA): TGCGCCAGCAGCCAAGTACTAGGGGGTCTGGGTCAGCCCCAGCATTTT. It translates to CASSQVLGGLGQPQHF.

J is TRBJ2-1 and V is TRBV5-8; TRBD2 agrees at 8 bases. Per the germline V gene, CDR1 is SGHTS and CDR2 is YDEGEE. The trim removed 0 bases at V and 0 bases at J, leaving 5 bases unmatched. The CDR3 consists of 17 residues. CDR3 loop: CASSLALAGSSYNEQFF. In DNA, the CDR3 is TGTGCCAGCAGCTTGGCTTTAGCGGGGAGCTCCTACAATGAGCAGTTCTTC.